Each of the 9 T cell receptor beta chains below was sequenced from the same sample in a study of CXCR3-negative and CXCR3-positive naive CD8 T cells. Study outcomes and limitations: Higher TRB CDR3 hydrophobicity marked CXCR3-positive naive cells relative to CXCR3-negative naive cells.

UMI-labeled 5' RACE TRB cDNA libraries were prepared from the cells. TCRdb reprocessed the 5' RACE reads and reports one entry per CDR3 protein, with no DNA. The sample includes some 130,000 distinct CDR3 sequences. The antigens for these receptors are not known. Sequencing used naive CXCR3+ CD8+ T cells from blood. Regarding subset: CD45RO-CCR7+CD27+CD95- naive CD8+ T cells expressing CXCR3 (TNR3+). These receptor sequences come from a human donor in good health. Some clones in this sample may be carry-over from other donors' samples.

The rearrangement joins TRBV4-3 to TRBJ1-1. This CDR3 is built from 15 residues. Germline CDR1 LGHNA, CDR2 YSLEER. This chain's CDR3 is CASSQEDDLNTEAFF.

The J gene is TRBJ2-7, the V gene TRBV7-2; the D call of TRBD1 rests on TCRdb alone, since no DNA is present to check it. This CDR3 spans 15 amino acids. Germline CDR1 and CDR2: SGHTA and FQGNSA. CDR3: CASSFTTGAGYEQYF.

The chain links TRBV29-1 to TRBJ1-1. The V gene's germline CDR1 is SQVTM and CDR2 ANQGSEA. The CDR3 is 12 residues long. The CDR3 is CSVEQMNTEAFF.

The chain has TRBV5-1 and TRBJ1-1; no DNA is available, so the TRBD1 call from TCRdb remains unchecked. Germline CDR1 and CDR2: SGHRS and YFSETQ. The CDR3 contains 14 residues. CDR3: CASSFTGTNTEAFF.

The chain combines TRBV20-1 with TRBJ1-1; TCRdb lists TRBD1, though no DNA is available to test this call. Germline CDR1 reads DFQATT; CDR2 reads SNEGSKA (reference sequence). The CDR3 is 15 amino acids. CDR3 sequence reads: CSARDWDTPNTEAFF.

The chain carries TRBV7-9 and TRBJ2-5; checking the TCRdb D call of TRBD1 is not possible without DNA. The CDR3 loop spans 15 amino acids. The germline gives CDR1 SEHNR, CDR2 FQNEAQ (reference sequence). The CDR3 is CASFRRTGGRETQYF. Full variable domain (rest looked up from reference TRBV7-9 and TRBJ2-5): DTGVSQNPRHKITKRGQNVTFRCDPISEHNRLYWYRQTLGQGPEFLTYFQNEAQLEKSRLLSDRFSAERPKGSFSTLEIQRTEQGDSAMYLCASFRRTGGRETQYFGPGTRLLVL.

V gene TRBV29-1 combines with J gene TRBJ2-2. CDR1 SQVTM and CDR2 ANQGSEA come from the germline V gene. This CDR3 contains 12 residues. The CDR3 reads CSVAVGTGELFF.

This CDR3 is CASSLPSGYEQCF. The chain employs TRBV12-3 or TRBV12-4 and TRBJ2-7; TCRdb's D call, TRBD1, is unchecked because there is no DNA. This CDR3 is 13 amino acids long.

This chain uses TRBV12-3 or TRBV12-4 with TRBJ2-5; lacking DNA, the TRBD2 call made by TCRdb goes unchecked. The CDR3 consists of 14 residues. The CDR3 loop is CASSPGTLQETQYF.